The 23 T cell receptor beta chains in this list originate from one sample, sequenced in a study of cytomegalovirus exposure and HLA in healthy donors. Researchers ran the PCR with 60 Vbeta and 13 Jbeta primers. Measured with immunoSEQ multiplex PCR; TCRdb has only the in-frame clones, and not every one. The repertoire holds some 87,000 clones, approximately 56% seen once, with 5.5% in the top ten. The sample comprised PBMCs. The receptors originated from a woman aged 25-40 years in good health and CMV-seropositive.

The chain links TRBV19 to TRBJ2-1; 10 positions agree with TRBD2. The CDR3 runs to 15 residues. V lost 0 bases and J lost 7; bases outside the gene matches: 3. Germline V gene data show CDR1 as LNHDA and CDR2 as SQIVND (reference sequence). CDR3: CASSIDSGGLNEQFF. CDR3 nucleotide sequence: TGTGCCAGTAGTATAGATAGCGGGGGGTTGAATGAGCAGTTCTTC.

V is TRBV11-3 and J is TRBJ2-2, with D unresolved. V shed 0 bases and J shed 0 bases, with 5 bases lying between them. This CDR3 spans 15 amino acids. The germline V gene has CDR1 SGHNT and CDR2 YENEEA. The CDR3 is CASSLELTNTGELFF. The CDR3 bases are TGTGCCAGCAGCTTAGAACTTACGAACACCGGGGAGCTGTTTTTT.

In this sample, this clone turned up a few times. The chain has TRBV1 and TRBJ2-1; the D call TRBD1 from the table was never checked on the DNA. TRBV1 is a known pseudogene. The CDR3 sequence is 15 residues long. In DNA, the CDR3 is TGCACCAGCAGCCAAGAGTGGGGGCTGAACAATGAGCAGTTCTTC. Protein sequence: CTSSQEWGLNNEQFF.

The rearrangement links TRBV6-1 to TRBJ1-2; a possible D gene is TRBD1 (6 bases). CDR1 and CDR2 (germline): MNHNS, SASEGT. Deletions cut 11 bases from V and 0 bases from J, with 16 bases between. The CDR3 runs to 14 residues. In DNA, the CDR3 is TGTGCCGGCGCCAACAGGGCGCCTAACTATGGCTACACCTTC. Translating it yields CAGANRAPNYGYTF.

The chain is built from TRBV19 and TRBJ1-4; 9 bases line up with TRBD1. Germline loops: CDR1 LNHDA, CDR2 SQIVND (reference sequence). The CDR3 consists of 13 residues. V trimming: 6 bases; J trimming: 5 bases; junction bases outside the gene matches: 1. For the CDR3, the DNA is TGTGCCAGTAGGACAGGGGGAAATGAAAAACTGTTTTTT. Amino acids: CASRTGGNEKLFF.

The chain combines TRBV6-5 with TRBJ2-7; 9 positions agree with TRBD1. Trimming cost V 5 bases and J 4 bases; bases outside gene matches: 9. Per the germline V gene, CDR1 is MNHEY and CDR2 is SVGAGI. The CDR3 runs 15 residues. CDR3 loop: CASSLRTGVGYEQYF. The CDR3 bases are TGTGCCAGCAGTCTAAGGACAGGGGTTGGGTACGAGCAGTACTTC.

The chain carries TRBV7-2 and TRBJ2-5, with TRBD1 as a possible D gene (6 bases). Germline loops: CDR1 SGHTA, CDR2 FQGNSA. This CDR3 region has 14 residues. Trimming took off 1 base at V and 7 bases at J, with 13 bases between the two ends. The CDR3 loop is CASSLVQGGGTQYF. DNA for the CDR3: TGTGCCAGCAGCTTAGTACAGGGCGGAGGGACCCAGTACTTC.

This clone was seen only a few times. At one boundary the junction diverges from the germline segment, which might be a read error. The chain recombines TRBV7-7 with TRBJ2-5; 11 bases match TRBD2. The CDR3 extends over 14 amino acids. Per germline, CDR1 SSHAT and CDR2 FNYEAQ (reference sequence). CDR3 sequence (DNA): TGTGCTAGCAGCCATAGCGGGGGGGTAGAGACCCAGTACTTC. Protein product: CASSHSGGVETQYF.

The gene calls are TRBV6-1 and TRBJ2-7, with 9 bases that match TRBD2. The J segment lost 0 bases and the V segment lost 0 bases, leaving 6 bases of the junction unmatched. CDR3 size: 17 residues. In germline, CDR1 is MNHNS, CDR2 SASEGT. CDR3 nucleotides: TGTGCCAGCAGTGAAGCCTGGAGCGGGGGGTACTCCTACGAGCAGTACTTC. Amino acid sequence: CASSEAWSGGYSYEQYF.

This clone was picked up a small number of times. The rearrangement links TRBV6-1 to TRBJ1-1; 8 bases match TRBD1. This CDR3 is built from 14 residues. V was clipped by 7 bases and J by 4 bases; unmatched bases: 8. Germline V lookup: CDR1 MNHNS, CDR2 SASEGT. The CDR3 protein is CASIRTGISTEAFF. The CDR3 nucleotides read TGTGCCAGCATTCGGACAGGGATAAGCACTGAAGCTTTCTTT.

The V and J genes are TRBV7-2 and TRBJ2-7, with 10 bases that match TRBD1. Unmatched junction bases numbered 6, after V lost 1 base and J lost 3 bases. The CDR3 is made up of 16 amino acids. Per the germline V gene, CDR1 is SGHTA and CDR2 is FQGNSA. The CDR3 protein is CASSLGQGAPVYEQYF. The DNA of the CDR3 is TGTGCCAGCAGCTTAGGACAGGGGGCTCCCGTCTACGAGCAGTACTTC.

This clone was counted only a few times. CDR3 in DNA: TGCGCCAGCAGTCCTAACTCCTACGAGCAGTACTTC. Residues: CASSPNSYEQYF. The chain links TRBV5-1 to TRBJ2-7, with no clear D. Germline values: CDR1 SGHRS, CDR2 YFSETQ. The ends were cut back, 5 bases at V and 0 bases at J, with 6 bases in the middle. This CDR3 contains 12 residues.

This clone occurred a few times. This chain joins TRBV7-8 and TRBJ1-2; a possible D gene is TRBD1 (5 bases). The V gene lost 4 bases and the J gene lost 8 bases, with 11 bases spanning the gap. CDR1 and CDR2 (germline): SGHVS, FQNEAQ. The length of the CDR3 is 12 residues. CDR3 DNA: TGTGCCAGCAGCTCAGGGTTCGAGGGCTACACCTTC. Translation gives CASSSGFEGYTF.

The rearrangement joins TRBV2 to TRBJ2-1, with D possibly being TRBD1 (6 bases). This CDR3 contains 16 residues. Germline V CDR1 and CDR2: SNHLY, FYNNEI. The V gene lost 6 bases and the J gene lost 8 bases, with 23 bases spanning the gap. The CDR3 protein is CASRYSTGSTRDEQFF. CDR3 DNA: TGTGCCAGCAGGTATTCCACAGGGTCAACAAGGGATGAGCAGTTCTTC.

This clone turned up a few times. This chain links TRBV30 with TRBJ1-6, with D perhaps matching TRBD1 (5 bases). Germline V gene sequence: CDR1 GTSNPN, CDR2 SVGIG (reference sequence). The CDR3 covers 13 residues. The V and J ends lost 5 bases and 5 bases respectively, with 10 bases between them. CDR3 bases: TGTGCCTGGGGCGGGGCCCATAATTCACCCCTCCACTTT. Its protein is CAWGGAHNSPLHF.

The chain links TRBV5-4 to TRBJ1-6; D gene ambiguous. This CDR3 is built from 15 residues. The V end lost 5 bases, the J end lost 0 bases, and 9 bases lay between the germline ends. The germline gives CDR1 SGHNT, CDR2 YYREEE (reference sequence). The CDR3 reads CASRSQSSYNSPLHF. CDR3 nucleotide sequence: TGTGCCAGCAGATCACAGAGCTCCTATAATTCACCCCTCCACTTT.

CDR3 nucleotides: TGTGCCAGCAGCCAATATTACGGGGACACCGGGGAGCTGTTTTTT. It is translated as CASSQYYGDTGELFF. The rearrangement uses TRBV5-4 and TRBJ2-2, with a possible D match to TRBD2 (5 bases). Germline V gene data show CDR1 as SGHNT and CDR2 as YYREEE (reference sequence). V was clipped by 4 bases and J by 3 bases, with 13 bases between them. The length of the CDR3 is 15 residues.

The gene calls are TRBV10-2 and TRBJ2-2; a possible D gene is TRBD1 (5 bases). The V end was cut by 4 bases, the J end by 6 bases, with 9 bases between. Per the germline V gene, CDR1 is WSHSY and CDR2 is SAAADI. The length of the CDR3 is 13 residues. CDR3 coding DNA: TGCGCCAGCAGTGGGGGCGATTCCGGGGAGCTGTTTTTT. Protein sequence: CASSGGDSGELFF.

The V call is TRBV4-1, the J call TRBJ1-2, with 7 bases lining up with TRBD1. Looked up from germline, CDR1 is MGHRA and CDR2 is YSYEKL. Germline trimming cut 2 bases from V and 7 bases from J; bases unmatched to any gene: 4. The CDR3 is 13 amino acids. The CDR3 sequence is CASSQLGGRGYTF. In DNA, the CDR3 is TGCGCCAGCAGCCAACTAGGGGGCCGTGGCTACACCTTC.

The genes are TRBV7-9 and TRBJ1-1; D unresolved. V dropped 11 bases and J dropped 4 bases, with 17 bases sitting between them. The length of the CDR3 is 13 residues. Per germline, CDR1 SEHNR and CDR2 FQNEAQ (reference sequence). The CDR3 reads CAGSQRQGTEAFF. CDR3 nucleotides: TGTGCCGGATCCCAGAGGCAAGGCACTGAAGCTTTCTTT.

V is TRBV4-2 and J is TRBJ1-4; TRBD1 matches at 10 bases. CDR1 is LGHNA and CDR2 is YNFKEQ in the germline V gene. With V trimmed by 2 bases and J by 3 bases, 3 bases remained unmatched. The length of the CDR3 is 16 residues. The CDR3 nucleotides read TGTGCCAGCAGCCAATCGACAGGGGGCTCTAATGAAAAACTGTTTTTT. Translating gives CASSQSTGGSNEKLFF.

The chain joins TRBV15 to TRBJ2-5, with 9 bases lining up with TRBD2. This CDR3 has 16 amino acids. Germline CDR1 LNHNV, CDR2 YYDKDF (reference sequence). The V segment lost 3 bases and the J segment 2 bases; nucleotides outside the gene matches: 7. The CDR3 here is CATSRRGLAGQETQYF. CDR3 in DNA: TGTGCCACCAGCAGGAGGGGCCTAGCGGGGCAAGAGACCCAGTACTTC.

This clone occurred a few times. The chain carries TRBV7-2 and TRBJ2-1, with 16 bases aligning to TRBD2. This CDR3 is 22 amino acids long. With V trimmed by 0 bases and J by 0 bases, 11 bases remained unmatched. Germline V gene sequence: CDR1 SGHTA, CDR2 FQGNSA. Here the CDR3 DNA reads TGTGCCAGCAGCTTAGCGGGACTAGCGGGGGGGCCTACACCTAGCTCCTACAATGAGCAGTTCTTC. Protein sequence: CASSLAGLAGGPTPSSYNEQFF. Full variable domain (outside the CDR3, taken from reference TRBV7-2 and TRBJ2-1): GAGVSQSPSNKVTEKGKDVELRCDPISGHTALYWYRQSLGQGLEFLIYFQGNSAPDKSGLPSDRFSAERTGGSVSTLTIQRTQQEDSAVYLCASSLAGLAGGPTPSSYNEQFFGPGTRLTVL.